Listed below are T cell receptor beta chains from one sample, sequenced in a study of T-cell reconstitution after alpha-beta-depleted transplantation in children. TCRdb independently ran MiXCR on the PCR reads; one entry per CDR3 protein. The table includes some 500,000 distinct CDR3 sequences, less than 35% detected once. The sample consisted of PBMCs from the stem cell graft donor, taken from the stem cell graft. The receptor set was obtained from a human donor who donated a stem cell graft to a child with aplastic anemia. CDR3s include the opening cysteine and the closing phenylalanine or tryptophan. The D gene is left open where the match is weak. Clone size is not always given. Where it is, it says once, few, many or a class for expanded clones.

d_gene | j_gene | abundance | len | v_gene | CDR3nt | CDR3aa
- | TRBJ1-2 | few | 15 | TRBV7-2 | TGTGCCAGCAGCGGAAATTCACAGGGAGCCTATGGCTACACCTTC | CASSGNSQGAYGYTF
- | TRBJ1-6 | - | 18 | TRBV10-1 | TGCGCCAGCAGTGAGAGCAGTCGAGAGGGCCGGTTGAGTTCACCCCTCCACTTT | CASSESSREGRLSSPLHF
- | TRBJ2-1 | few | 16 | TRBV30 | TGTGCCTGGGAACGAACCAGGACTGCACCCATGGGTGAGCAGTTCTTC | CAWERTRTAPMGEQFF
- | TRBJ1-1 | few | 15 | TRBV6-2/TRBV6-3 | TGTGCCAGCAGTTACCCCGCTACGACAGCAGACGAAGCTTTCTTT | CASSYPATTADEAFF
TRBD2 | TRBJ2-1 | many | 15 | TRBV5-1 | TGCGCCAGCAGCTCAACTAGCGGGGCCTACAATGAGCAGTTCTTC | CASSSTSGAYNEQFF
- | TRBJ2-1 | few | 11 | TRBV7-8 | TGTGCCAGCAGCGTGGTAGATGAGCAGTTCTTC | CASSVVDEQFF
TRBD2 | TRBJ2-1 | few | 14 | TRBV24-1 | TGTGCCACCAGTGCAGGGCTAGCGGGGAATGAGCAGTTCTTC | CATSAGLAGNEQFF
TRBD2 | TRBJ2-7 | - | 17 | TRBV5-1 | TGCGCCAGCAGCTTCCGACCTATTAGCGGGAGGCCTCTCGAGCAGTACTTC | CASSFRPISGRPLEQYF
- | TRBJ2-1 | few | 15 | TRBV20-1 | TGCAGTGCTAGAGATCGAATGGGGAACTACAATGAGCAGTTCTTC | CSARDRMGNYNEQFF
TRBD1 | TRBJ1-6 | many | 15 | TRBV24-1 | TGTGCCACCAGTGACCTTCGGACAGGGCCCTCACCCCTCCACTTT | CATSDLRTGPSPLHF
TRBD2 | TRBJ2-2 | - | 14 | TRBV20-1 | TGCAGTGCTAGTGCGGGAGGCGGGACCGGGGAGCTGTTTTTT | CSASAGGGTGELFF
- | TRBJ1-1 | few | 14 | TRBV7-8 | TGTGCCAGCAGCCTCGAGGGACTGCCTTTACTGGCTTTCTTT | CASSLEGLPLLAFF
TRBD2 | TRBJ2-7 | few | 17 | TRBV7-2 | TGTGCCAGCAGCTTAGCGCCTGGCGGGAGGGTGAACTACGAGCAGTACTTC | CASSLAPGGRVNYEQYF
TRBD2 | TRBJ2-3 | many | 15 | TRBV20-1 | TGCAGTGCTAGGCGTAGCGGGAGGGTTGGGGATACGCAGTATTTT | CSARRSGRVGDTQYF
TRBD1 | TRBJ1-5 | - | 15 | TRBV2 | TGTGCCAGCAGGCCGGGACAGGGGAAACGTCAGCCCCAGCATTTT | CASRPGQGKRQPQHF
TRBD2 | TRBJ2-5 | few | 16 | TRBV4-3 | TGCGCCAGCAGCCGGGGACTAGCGGTAGGACAAGAGACCCAGTACTTC | CASSRGLAVGQETQYF
TRBD2 | TRBJ2-2 | - | 19 | TRBV10-3 | TGTGCCATCAGGCAGACCGGGGGGGCCGGGACTAGCGGGACAACGGAGCTGTTTTTT | CAIRQTGGAGTSGTTELFF
- | TRBJ1-5 | few | 14 | TRBV12-3/TRBV12-4 | TGTGCCAGCAGTCAAGGGACCGGTCGTCAGCCCCAGCATTTT | CASSQGTGRQPQHF
- | TRBJ2-2 | - | 16 | TRBV30 | TGTGCCTGGAGTGTACTGATCGGGCCCAACACCGGGGAGCTGTTTTTT | CAWSVLIGPNTGELFF
- | TRBJ1-5 | few | 13 | TRBV7-2 | TGTGCCAGCAGCTTAGACAGGCAAAAGCCCCAGCATTTT | CASSLDRQKPQHF
- | TRBJ2-3 | - | 15 | TRBV5-1 | TGCGCCAGCAGCTTGGAGGCAGGGGCGGAAGATACGCAGTATTTT | CASSLEAGAEDTQYF
TRBD2 | TRBJ2-5 | many | 15 | TRBV20-1 | TGCAGTGCGCACCCCATCGGACTAGCAGAAGAGACCCAGTACTTC | CSAHPIGLAEETQYF
TRBD2 | TRBJ2-5 | - | 14 | TRBV29-1 | TGCAGCGTTGAGCGACTAGCGGGATTCGGGACCCAGTACTTC | CSVERLAGFGTQYF
- | TRBJ2-2 | few | 15 | TRBV24-1 | TGTGCCACCAGTGATTTAACAGGGGGGGCCGGGGAGCTGTTTTTT | CATSDLTGGAGELFF
- | TRBJ1-1 | - | 12 | TRBV25-1 | TGTGCCAGCAGTGAACAGAACAGTGAAGCTTTCTTT | CASSEQNSEAFF
TRBD1 | TRBJ1-2 | many | 14 | TRBV18 | TGTGCCAGCTCGCCATCCGGGACAGGGAATGGCTACACCTTC | CASSPSGTGNGYTF
- | TRBJ1-3 | - | 15 | TRBV12-3/TRBV12-4 | TGTTCCAGTACCCCCCAGGGGCTTGCTGGAAACACCATATATTTT | CSSTPQGLAGNTIYF
- | TRBJ1-5 | - | 16 | TRBV7-9 | TGTGCCAGCAGCTTCGGCTCTCTAAATAGCAATCAGCCCCAGCATTTT | CASSFGSLNSNQPQHF
TRBD2 | TRBJ2-3 | few | 16 | TRBV10-3 | TGTGCCATCAGTGAGTCGCTAGCGGGGACGGCAGATACGCAGTATTTT | CAISESLAGTADTQYF
TRBD2 | TRBJ2-2 | - | 15 | TRBV20-1 | TGCAGTGCTAGGGCTAGCGGGAGTGACACCGGGGAGCTGTTTTTT | CSARASGSDTGELFF
- | TRBJ1-1 | - | 12 | TRBV29-1 | TGCAGCGTTGTTTGGGGGACCACTGAAGCTTTCTTT | CSVVWGTTEAFF